A selection of T cell receptor beta chains follows, all from one sample in a study of CD8 T cells in Susac syndrome. Each CDR3 protein gets one entry after TCRdb re-called the immunoSEQ multiplex PCR reads with MiXCR. This table has 71,000 or so distinct CDR3 sequences, roughly 93% appearing once. Sequencing used CD4+ T cells from PBMCs. Receptor source: a human donor with Susac syndrome. Each CDR3 is given with its conserved first and last residue. D genes are given only for firm matches. Clone sizes are given selectively: once, few, many, or a class where the clone is expanded.

D: TRBD1; size: NA; J: TRBJ1-1; length: 15; V: TRBV6-5; CDR3: CASSLGDRINTEAFF; DNA: TGTGCCAGCAGTCTCGGGGACAGAATAAACACTGAAGCTTTCTTT
D: TRBD2; size: NA; J: TRBJ2-7; length: 14; V: TRBV20-1; CDR3: CSARDRTSGYEQYF; DNA: TGCAGTGCTAGAGATCGTACTAGCGGCTACGAGCAGTACTTC
D: NA; size: NA; J: TRBJ2-1; length: 18; V: TRBV7-9; CDR3: CASSLALRGLRQGYEQFF; DNA: TGTGCCAGCAGCTTAGCTCTGCGGGGGTTGCGACAGGGCTATGAGCAGTTCTTC
D: TRBD1; size: NA; J: TRBJ2-5; length: 14; V: TRBV7-9; CDR3: CASNHRGQQETQYF; DNA: TGTGCCAGCAACCATAGGGGACAGCAAGAGACCCAGTACTTC
D: NA; size: NA; J: TRBJ1-2; length: 17; V: TRBV4-2; CDR3: CASSQGRSTYYIYGYTF; DNA: TGTGCCAGCAGCCAAGGTCGCTCCACATACTACATCTATGGCTACACCTTC
D: NA; size: NA; J: TRBJ1-4; length: 10; V: TRBV29-1; CDR3: CSVQNEKLFF; DNA: TGCAGCGTCCAAAATGAAAAACTGTTTTTT
D: TRBD1; size: NA; J: TRBJ2-7; length: 15; V: TRBV20-1; CDR3: CSARETGTGRYEQYF; DNA: TGCAGTGCTAGAGAAACCGGGACAGGGCGGTACGAGCAGTACTTC
D: NA; size: NA; J: TRBJ2-4; length: 14; V: TRBV20-1; CDR3: CSASEGNAKNIQYF; DNA: TGCAGTGCCTCAGAGGGGAATGCCAAAAACATTCAGTACTTC
D: NA; size: few; J: TRBJ2-7; length: 14; V: TRBV12-3/TRBV12-4; CDR3: CASSLDRGDYEQYF; DNA: TGTGCCAGCAGTTTAGATCGGGGCGACTACGAGCAGTACTTC
D: TRBD1; size: NA; J: TRBJ2-7; length: 13; V: TRBV4-3; CDR3: CASSQDPGGRQYF; DNA: TGCGCCAGCAGCCAAGATCCAGGGGGCCGGCAGTACTTC
D: NA; size: NA; J: TRBJ1-6; length: 12; V: TRBV14; CDR3: CASSSGDSPLHF; DNA: TGTGCCAGCAGCTCGGGGGACTCACCCCTCCACTTT
D: NA; size: once; J: TRBJ2-1; length: 15; V: TRBV3-1; CDR3: CASSQVMIVNNEQFF; DNA: TGTGCCAGCAGCCAAGTCATGATAGTGAACAATGAGCAGTTCTTC
D: TRBD1; size: NA; J: TRBJ2-3; length: 16; V: TRBV5-1; CDR3: CASSLGPAQGTDTQYF; DNA: TGCGCCAGCAGCTTGGGCCCGGCACAGGGGACAGATACGCAGTATTTT
D: NA; size: NA; J: TRBJ1-1; length: 13; V: TRBV29-1; CDR3: CSVVGGWNTEAFF; DNA: TGCAGCGTTGTCGGAGGGTGGAACACTGAAGCTTTCTTT
D: NA; size: NA; J: TRBJ1-2; length: 14; V: TRBV29-1; CDR3: CSAVPQAADQTDTF; DNA: TGCAGCGCCGTTCCGCAGGCCGCAGATCAGACTGACACCTTC
D: TRBD2; size: NA; J: TRBJ2-6; length: 14; V: TRBV30; CDR3: CAWNRGAGANVLTF; DNA: TGTGCCTGGAATCGGGGGGCTGGGGCCAACGTCCTGACTTTC
D: NA; size: NA; J: TRBJ2-5; length: 18; V: TRBV2; CDR3: CASSEAPGTTSLPETQYF; DNA: TGTGCCAGCAGTGAAGCACCCGGGACAACTAGCTTGCCAGAGACCCAGTACTTC
D: TRBD1; size: NA; J: TRBJ1-2; length: 14; V: TRBV20-1; CDR3: CSAREQGAIYGYTF; DNA: TGCAGTGCTAGAGAGCAGGGGGCCATCTATGGCTACACCTTC
D: TRBD1; size: NA; J: TRBJ2-1; length: 16; V: TRBV9; CDR3: CASSVEGGADYNEQFF; DNA: TGTGCCAGCAGCGTAGAAGGGGGCGCGGACTACAATGAGCAGTTCTTC
D: NA; size: NA; J: TRBJ1-1; length: 13; V: TRBV20-1; CDR3: CSAGYRRTTEAFF; DNA: TGCAGTGCTGGGTACAGGAGGACCACTGAAGCTTTCTTT
D: NA; size: once; J: TRBJ2-3; length: 13; V: TRBV20-1; CDR3: CSARRLEIDTQYF; DNA: TGCAGTGCTAGAAGACTAGAGATAGATACGCAGTATTTT
D: NA; size: NA; J: TRBJ2-1; length: 15; V: TRBV5-1; CDR3: CASSLGGRGLSEQFF; DNA: TGCGCCAGCAGCTTGGGAGGTCGGGGCCTAAGCGAGCAGTTCTTC
D: TRBD1; size: NA; J: TRBJ1-6; length: 14; V: TRBV14; CDR3: CASRRQGGNSPLHF; DNA: TGTGCCAGCAGACGACAGGGAGGGAATTCACCCCTCCACTTT
D: TRBD2; size: NA; J: TRBJ2-1; length: 16; V: TRBV19; CDR3: CASSSVGGAIGGEQFF; DNA: TGTGCCAGTAGTAGCGTCGGGGGGGCTATAGGTGGTGAGCAGTTCTTC
D: NA; size: NA; J: TRBJ2-7; length: 14; V: TRBV7-9; CDR3: CASSLGADSYEQYF; DNA: TGTGCCAGCAGCTTAGGGGCAGACTCCTACGAGCAGTACTTC
D: NA; size: NA; J: TRBJ2-5; length: 11; V: TRBV2; CDR3: CASSVSETQYF; DNA: TGTGCCAGCAGTGTTAGTGAGACCCAGTACTTC
D: NA; size: NA; J: TRBJ2-1; length: 17; V: TRBV11-1; CDR3: CASGEDTPPLLHNEQFF; DNA: TGTGCCAGCGGGGAGGACACTCCCCCCTTGTTACACAATGAGCAGTTCTTC
D: NA; size: NA; J: TRBJ2-7; length: 16; V: TRBV7-9; CDR3: CASSLGKVRGGVGQYF; DNA: TGTGCCAGCAGCTTAGGCAAGGTCCGAGGCGGAGTGGGGCAGTACTTC
D: TRBD1; size: NA; J: TRBJ1-1; length: 15; V: TRBV6-5; CDR3: CASSYGTGVNTEAFF; DNA: TGTGCCAGCAGTTACGGGACAGGGGTGAACACTGAAGCTTTCTTT
D: NA; size: NA; J: TRBJ1-2; length: 14; V: TRBV6-6; CDR3: CASSYSDTNYGYTF; DNA: TGTGCCAGCAGTTACTCAGACACAAACTATGGCTACACCTTC
D: TRBD1; size: NA; J: TRBJ2-1; length: 15; V: TRBV5-1; CDR3: CASSFGTGAHNEQFF; DNA: TGCGCCAGCAGCTTTGGGACAGGGGCACACAATGAGCAGTTCTTC
D: NA; size: NA; J: TRBJ2-7; length: 14; V: TRBV15; CDR3: CATSREYDSYEQYF; DNA: TGTGCCACCAGCAGAGAATATGACTCCTACGAGCAGTACTTC
D: NA; size: once; J: TRBJ2-7; length: 15; V: TRBV5-1; CDR3: CASSFSTGSSYEQYF; DNA: TGCGCCAGCAGCTTTTCAACCGGCAGCTCCTACGAGCAGTACTTC
D: NA; size: few; J: TRBJ2-7; length: 12; V: TRBV5-4; CDR3: CASSLEGYEQYF; DNA: TGTGCCAGCAGCTTGGAAGGCTACGAGCAGTACTTC
D: TRBD1; size: NA; J: TRBJ2-2; length: 17; V: TRBV27; CDR3: CASSLSRTGGTAGELFF; DNA: TGTGCCAGCAGTTTATCCAGGACAGGGGGTACAGCCGGGGAGCTGTTTTTT
D: TRBD1; size: NA; J: TRBJ2-3; length: 14; V: TRBV10-3; CDR3: CAINRQGVTDTQYF; DNA: TGTGCCATCAACCGACAGGGGGTCACAGATACGCAGTATTTT
D: NA; size: NA; J: TRBJ1-6; length: 15; V: TRBV2; CDR3: CASGRVRGSNSPLHF; DNA: TGTGCCAGCGGACGGGTTAGGGGAAGTAATTCACCCCTCCACTTT